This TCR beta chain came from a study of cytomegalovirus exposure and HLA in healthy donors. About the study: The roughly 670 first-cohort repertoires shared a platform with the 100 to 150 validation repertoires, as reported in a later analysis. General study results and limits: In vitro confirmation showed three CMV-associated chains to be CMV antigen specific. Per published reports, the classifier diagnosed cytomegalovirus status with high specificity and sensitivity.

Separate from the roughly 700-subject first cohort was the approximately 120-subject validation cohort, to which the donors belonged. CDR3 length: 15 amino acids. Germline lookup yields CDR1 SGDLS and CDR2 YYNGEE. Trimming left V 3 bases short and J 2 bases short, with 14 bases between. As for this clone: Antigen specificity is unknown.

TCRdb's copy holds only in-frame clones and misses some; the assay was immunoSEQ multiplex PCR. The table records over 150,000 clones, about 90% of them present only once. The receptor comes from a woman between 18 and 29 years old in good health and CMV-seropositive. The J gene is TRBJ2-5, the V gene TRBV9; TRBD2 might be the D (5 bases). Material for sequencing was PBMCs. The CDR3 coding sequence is TGTGCCAGCAGCGAGAGGGCTCTCGAACAAGAGACCCAGTACTTC. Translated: CASSERALEQETQYF.